The clone carrying this T cell receptor beta chain showed up just once. Its antigen is as yet unknown. The length of the CDR3 is 15 residues. Germline V gene sequence: CDR1 GTSNPN, CDR2 SVGIG (reference sequence). The trim removed 4 bases at V and 6 bases at J, leaving 11 bases unmatched. The sample belongs to a study of shared clonotypes between healthy human individuals. Whole-study findings and limits: It was anticipated that sequencing depth would influence how many clonotypes donors shared.

Among the donors, all were Caucasian adults who lived in Nashville, Tennessee. For each subset, genomic DNA was distributed in equal portions over several immunoSEQ plates. Authors' processing steps: ImmunoSEQ junction-only sequences lacked quality scores, so their filtering differed. Profiling relied on immunoSEQ multiplex PCR, and the TCRdb table lists in-frame clones only, not all of them. V and J calls plus clone size are reproduced from that table; the DNA served to infer D and trimming. Altogether about 470,000 clones are present, about 85% being singletons, with the ten largest covering about 13%.

The chain links TRBV30 to TRBJ1-2; 10 bases are a match to TRBD1. Material for sequencing was PBMCs. This sequence originates from a middle-aged woman in good health. Some clones in this sample may be carry-over from other donors' samples. The CDR3 protein is CAWTRTGGTVDGYTF. CDR3 coding DNA: TGTGCCTGGACACGGACAGGGGGGACGGTAGATGGCTACACCTTC.